Listed below are T cell receptor beta chains from one sample, sequenced in a study of cytomegalovirus exposure and HLA in healthy donors. Profiling relied on immunoSEQ multiplex PCR, and the TCRdb table lists in-frame clones only, not all of them. The table records more than 100,000 clones, around three fifths of them present only once. Material: PBMCs. These TCRs come from a woman aged 40-49 years in good health and CMV-seropositive. The CDR3 runs from the conserved cysteine through the conserved F or W. The D gene is left open where the match is weak. Where a row states a size, it is once, few, many or the class of an expanded clone; other rows omit it.

size	D	V	J	DNA	CDR3
.	TRBD1	TRBV7-2	TRBJ2-5	TGTGCCAGCAGCTTAAACAGGGGATGGGAGACCCAGTACTTC	CASSLNRGWETQYF
.	.	TRBV6-6	TRBJ1-2	TGTGCCAGCAGTCGACTTCAAGCTAACTATGGCTACACCTTC	CASSRLQANYGYTF
.	.	TRBV19	TRBJ1-5	TGTGCCACTAAGACTGATAATAGCAATCAGCCCCAGCATTTT	CATKTDNSNQPQHF
.	.	TRBV6-4	TRBJ2-1	TGTGCCAGCAGTGACCCCCCAGGGGAGGGGCCGAGCAATGAGCAGTTCTTC	CASSDPPGEGPSNEQFF
.	.	TRBV11-3	TRBJ1-1	TGTGCCAGCAGCTTCAGGGGCGGGAACACTGAAGCTTTCTTT	CASSFRGGNTEAFF
.	TRBD2	TRBV6-5	TRBJ2-7	TGTGCCAGCAGTTCCGGGACTAAGACCTACGAGCAGTACTTC	CASSSGTKTYEQYF
.	.	TRBV30	TRBJ2-3	TGTGCCTGGAGTACAACGTCCCTCACAGATACGCAGTATTTT	CAWSTTSLTDTQYF
.	TRBD2	TRBV5-1	TRBJ2-7	TGCGCCAGCACCTCCACAGCGGGGGGGTCGTCGGAGCAGTACTTC	CASTSTAGGSSEQYF
.	TRBD1	TRBV6-6	TRBJ1-6	TGTGCCAGCAGACTTACAGGGGGCCTATCACCCCTCCACTTT	CASRLTGGLSPLHF
.	.	TRBV7-9	TRBJ2-7	TGTTCCAGCAGCGCACTAGCTTACGAGCAGTACTTC	CSSSALAYEQYF
.	TRBD2	TRBV10-3	TRBJ2-3	TGTGCCATCAGTGAGGGCGGGAGGACAGATACGCAGTATTTT	CAISEGGRTDTQYF
.	TRBD1	TRBV7-6	TRBJ2-7	TGTGCCAGCAGCTCGACAGGGTTAGAGCAGTACTTC	CASSSTGLEQYF
.	.	TRBV4-2	TRBJ2-1	TGTGCCAGCAGCCAAGTAATGTCGGTAATGAGTAATGGGCAGTTCTTC	CASSQVMSVMSNGQFF
few	TRBD2	TRBV13	TRBJ2-3	TGTGCCAGCAGCACCCCCTTAGCGGGTAGCACAGATACGCAGTATTTT	CASSTPLAGSTDTQYF
.	.	TRBV6-6	TRBJ2-2	TGTGCCAGCAGTTTACCCGCCCCGAGAACCGGGGAGCTGTTTTTT	CASSLPAPRTGELFF
.	TRBD2	TRBV25-1	TRBJ2-1	TGTGCCAGCAGTCACCGGGACTATTACAATGAGCAGTTCTTC	CASSHRDYYNEQFF
many	TRBD1	TRBV5-1	TRBJ2-2	TGCGCCAGCAGCCCAGGGACAGGGCCCACCGGGGAGCTGTTTTTT	CASSPGTGPTGELFF
few	.	TRBV6-6	TRBJ1-2	TGTGCCAGCGGACCGGGATCGAACTATGGCTACACCTTC	CASGPGSNYGYTF
.	TRBD1	TRBV19	TRBJ1-4	TGTGCCAGTAGTACCACCGGACAGGGATTATTGGGTATTGGAGAAAAACTGTTTTTT	CASSTTGQGLLGIGEKLFF
.	.	TRBV2	TRBJ1-1	TGTGCCAGCAGTGGACTTGGCCTCAGCAGCACTGAAGCTTTCTTT	CASSGLGLSSTEAFF
.	TRBD1	TRBV30	TRBJ1-2	TGTGCCTGGAGAGGGGGGCGACAGGGGGGGGATGGCTACACCTTC	CAWRGGRQGGDGYTF
.	.	TRBV21-1	TRBJ2-2	TGTGCCAGCAGCAAACTTACAGGAGAGAACACCGGGGAGCTGTTTTTT	CASSKLTGENTGELFF
.	TRBD1	TRBV10-2	TRBJ2-3	TGCGCCAGCAGTGAGGTGACAGGGGACACAGATACGCAGTATTTT	CASSEVTGDTDTQYF
few	TRBD2	TRBV5-1	TRBJ2-3	TGCGCCAGCAGGAGTAACCTTAGGACTAGCGGGACAGATACGCAGTATTTT	CASRSNLRTSGTDTQYF
few	.	TRBV7-9	TRBJ2-1	TGTGCCAGCGCGACAGGCAATGAGCAGTTCTTC	CASATGNEQFF
.	.	TRBV18	TRBJ1-5	TGTGCCAGCTCACCAGCGCCTCGGGAGGATCAGCCCCAGCATTTT	CASSPAPREDQPQHF
.	.	TRBV5-1	TRBJ1-1	TGCGCCAGCAGCTTGAACTTGAACACTGAAGCTTTCTTT	CASSLNLNTEAFF
few	TRBD2	TRBV5-4	TRBJ2-3	TGTGCCAGCAGCCTAAGCGGGGGGGCCGCAGATACGCAGTATTTT	CASSLSGGAADTQYF
.	.	TRBV10-2	TRBJ2-1	TGCGCCAGCATTCCAGGAGGCTCCTACAATGAGCAGTTCTTC	CASIPGGSYNEQFF
.	.	TRBV2	TRBJ2-5	TGTGCCAGCACCCCGATGGGGGCGGAGACCCAGTACTTC	CASTPMGAETQYF
.	.	TRBV7-6	TRBJ2-5	TGTGCCAGCAGCTTAGACGAGGGTTTACAAGAGACCCAGTACTTC	CASSLDEGLQETQYF
.	TRBD1	TRBV4-2	TRBJ2-7	TGTGCCAGCAGCCAAGAAGAGGGAACAGGGGCCTACGAGCAGTACTTC	CASSQEEGTGAYEQYF
.	.	TRBV11-3	TRBJ1-5	TGTGCCAGCAGCTTAGAGGGGGGTTTGAGGGCAACAAGCAATCAGCCCCAGCATTTT	CASSLEGGLRATSNQPQHF
.	TRBD2	TRBV6-1	TRBJ2-5	TGTGCCAGCAGTGAAGGGGCTAGCGGGAGGGCCGGGGAGACCCAGTACTTC	CASSEGASGRAGETQYF
.	TRBD2	TRBV5-6	TRBJ2-7	TGTGCCAGCAGCCTACCGACTAGCAACGAGCAGTACTTC	CASSLPTSNEQYF
.	.	TRBV30	TRBJ1-1	TGTGCCTGGAGTGTATACAGTAACACTGAAGCTTTCTTT	CAWSVYSNTEAFF
.	.	TRBV2	TRBJ1-1	TGTGCCAGCAGTGGCGCAGGGGACACTGAAGCTTTCTTT	CASSGAGDTEAFF
.	TRBD1	TRBV28	TRBJ2-7	TGTGCCAGCAGGCCGACAGGGGACCCCTACGAGCAGTACTTC	CASRPTGDPYEQYF
.	TRBD2	TRBV19	TRBJ2-3	TGTGCCAGCTCTCTAGCGGGGGGCACAGATACGCAGTATTTT	CASSLAGGTDTQYF